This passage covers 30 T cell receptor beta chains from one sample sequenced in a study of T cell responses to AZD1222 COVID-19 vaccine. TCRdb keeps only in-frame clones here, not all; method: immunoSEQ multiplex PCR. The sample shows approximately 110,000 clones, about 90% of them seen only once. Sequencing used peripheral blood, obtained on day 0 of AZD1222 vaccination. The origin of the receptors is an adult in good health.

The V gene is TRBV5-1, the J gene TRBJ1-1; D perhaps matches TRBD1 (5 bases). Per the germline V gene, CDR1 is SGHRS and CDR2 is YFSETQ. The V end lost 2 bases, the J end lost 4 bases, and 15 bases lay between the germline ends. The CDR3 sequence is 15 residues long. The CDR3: CASSFQVEGSTEAFF. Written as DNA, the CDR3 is TGCGCCAGCAGCTTCCAGGTGGAGGGGAGCACTGAAGCTTTCTTT.

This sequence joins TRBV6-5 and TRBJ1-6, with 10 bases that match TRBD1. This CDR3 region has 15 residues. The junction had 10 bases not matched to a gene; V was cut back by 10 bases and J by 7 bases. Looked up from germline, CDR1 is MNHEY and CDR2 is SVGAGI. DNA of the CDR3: TGTGCCACTAACCGACAGGGGGCTTTCAATTCACCCCTCCACTTT. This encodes CATNRQGAFNSPLHF.

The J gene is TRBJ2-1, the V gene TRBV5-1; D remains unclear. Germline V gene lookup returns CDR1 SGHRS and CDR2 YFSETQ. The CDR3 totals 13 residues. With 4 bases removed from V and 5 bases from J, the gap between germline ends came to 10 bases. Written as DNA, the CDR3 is TGCGCCAGCAGCCGAACGGGCCACAATGAGCAGTTCTTC. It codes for CASSRTGHNEQFF. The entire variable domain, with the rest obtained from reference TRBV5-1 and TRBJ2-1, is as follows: KAGVTQTPRYLIKTRGQQVTLSCSPISGHRSVSWYQQTPGQGLQFLFEYFSETQRNKGNFPGRFSGRQFSNSRSEMNVSTLELGDSALYLCASSRTGHNEQFFGPGTRLTVL.

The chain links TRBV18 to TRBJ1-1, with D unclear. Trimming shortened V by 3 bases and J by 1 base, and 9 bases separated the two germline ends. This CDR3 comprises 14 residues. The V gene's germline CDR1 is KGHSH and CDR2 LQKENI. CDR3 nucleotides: TGTGCCAGCTCACCTGCGGTCCAGAACACTGAAGCTTTCTTT. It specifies CASSPAVQNTEAFF. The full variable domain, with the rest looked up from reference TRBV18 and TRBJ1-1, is NAGVMQNPRHLVRRRGQEARLRCSPMKGHSHVYWYRQLPEEGLKFMVYLQKENIIDESGMPKERFSAEFPKEGPSILRIQQVVRGDSAAYFCASSPAVQNTEAFFGQGTRLTVV.

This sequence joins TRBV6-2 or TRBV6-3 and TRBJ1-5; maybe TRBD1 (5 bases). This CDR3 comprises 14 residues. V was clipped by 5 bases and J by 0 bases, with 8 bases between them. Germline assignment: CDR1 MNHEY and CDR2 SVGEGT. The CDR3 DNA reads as TGTGCCAGCAGTCAGACAGATAGCAATCAGCCCCAGCATTTT. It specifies CASSQTDSNQPQHF.

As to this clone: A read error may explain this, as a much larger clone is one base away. CDR3 residues: CASSEGNSNQPQHF. The CDR3 nucleotides read TGTGCCAGCAGTGAAGGGAATAGCAATCAGCCCCAGCATTTT. This chain uses TRBV2 with TRBJ1-5; D uncertain. The germline V gene encodes CDR1 SNHLY and CDR2 FYNNEI. V dropped 1 base and J dropped 0 bases, with 4 bases sitting between them. The CDR3 has 14 amino acids.

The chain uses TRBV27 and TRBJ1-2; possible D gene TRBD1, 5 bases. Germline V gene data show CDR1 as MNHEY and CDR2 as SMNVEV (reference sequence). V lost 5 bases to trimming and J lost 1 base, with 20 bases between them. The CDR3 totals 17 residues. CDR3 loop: CASSGGLGMGNNYGYTF. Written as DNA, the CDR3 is TGTGCCAGCAGTGGGGGACTGGGGATGGGGAATAACTATGGCTACACCTTC.

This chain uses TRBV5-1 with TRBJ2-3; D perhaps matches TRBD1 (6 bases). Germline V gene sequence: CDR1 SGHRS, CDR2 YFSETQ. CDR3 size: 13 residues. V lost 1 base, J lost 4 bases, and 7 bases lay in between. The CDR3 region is CASSLTGSDTQYF. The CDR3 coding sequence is TGCGCCAGCAGCTTGACAGGGTCAGATACGCAGTATTTT.

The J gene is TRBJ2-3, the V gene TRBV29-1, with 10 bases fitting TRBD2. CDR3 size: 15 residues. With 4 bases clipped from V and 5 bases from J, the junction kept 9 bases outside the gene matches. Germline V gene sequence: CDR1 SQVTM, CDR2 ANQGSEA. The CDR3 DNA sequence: TGCAGCGTTGCTGCTAGCGGGGGCCATGTAGATACGCAGTATTTT. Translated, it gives CSVAASGGHVDTQYF.

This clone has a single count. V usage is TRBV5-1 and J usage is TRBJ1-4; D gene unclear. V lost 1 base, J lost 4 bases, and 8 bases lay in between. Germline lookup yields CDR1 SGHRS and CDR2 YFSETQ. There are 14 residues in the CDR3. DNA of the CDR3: TGCGCCAGCAGCTTGCTGGGGTTTAATGAAAAACTGTTTTTT. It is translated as CASSLLGFNEKLFF. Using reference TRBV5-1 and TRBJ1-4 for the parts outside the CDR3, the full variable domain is KAGVTQTPRYLIKTRGQQVTLSCSPISGHRSVSWYQQTPGQGLQFLFEYFSETQRNKGNFPGRFSGRQFSNSRSEMNVSTLELGDSALYLCASSLLGFNEKLFFGSGTQLSVL.

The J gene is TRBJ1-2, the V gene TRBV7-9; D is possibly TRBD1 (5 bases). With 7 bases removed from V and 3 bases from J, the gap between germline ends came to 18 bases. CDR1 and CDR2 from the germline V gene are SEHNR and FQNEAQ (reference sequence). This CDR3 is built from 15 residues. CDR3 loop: CASTLTSGGDYGYTF. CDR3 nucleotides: TGTGCCAGCACCCTCACCTCGGGGGGGGACTATGGCTACACCTTC.

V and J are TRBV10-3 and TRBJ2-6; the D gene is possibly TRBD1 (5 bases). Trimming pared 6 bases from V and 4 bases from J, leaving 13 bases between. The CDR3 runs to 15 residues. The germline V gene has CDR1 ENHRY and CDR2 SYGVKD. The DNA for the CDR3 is TGTGCCATCAGCATAGCAGGGTCCGGGGCCAACGTCCTGACTTTC. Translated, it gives CAISIAGSGANVLTF.

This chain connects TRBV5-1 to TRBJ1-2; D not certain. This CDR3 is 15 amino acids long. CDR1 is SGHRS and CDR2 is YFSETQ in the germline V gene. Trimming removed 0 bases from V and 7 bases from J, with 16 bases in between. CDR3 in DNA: TGCGCCAGCAGCTTGGAGGGAAACGGTATCGGTGGCTACACCTTC. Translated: CASSLEGNGIGGYTF.

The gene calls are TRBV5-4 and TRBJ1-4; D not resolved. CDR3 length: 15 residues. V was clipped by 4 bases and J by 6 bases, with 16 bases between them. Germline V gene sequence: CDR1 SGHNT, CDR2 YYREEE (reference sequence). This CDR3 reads CASSPNHEAHEKLFF. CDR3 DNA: TGTGCCAGCAGCCCGAATCATGAAGCCCATGAAAAACTGTTTTTT.

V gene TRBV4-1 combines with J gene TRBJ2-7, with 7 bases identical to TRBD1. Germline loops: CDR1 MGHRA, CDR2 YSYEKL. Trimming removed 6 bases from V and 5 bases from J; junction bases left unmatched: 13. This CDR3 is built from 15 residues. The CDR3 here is CASSNTGQTFDEQYF. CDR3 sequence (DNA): TGCGCCAGCAGTAATACGGGACAGACCTTTGACGAGCAGTACTTC.

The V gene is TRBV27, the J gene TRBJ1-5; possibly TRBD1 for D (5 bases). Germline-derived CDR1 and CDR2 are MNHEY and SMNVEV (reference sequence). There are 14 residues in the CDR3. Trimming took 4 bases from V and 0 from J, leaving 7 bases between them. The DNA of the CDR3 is TGTGCCAGCAGTTCGGGGGTTAGCAATCAGCCCCAGCATTTT. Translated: CASSSGVSNQPQHF.

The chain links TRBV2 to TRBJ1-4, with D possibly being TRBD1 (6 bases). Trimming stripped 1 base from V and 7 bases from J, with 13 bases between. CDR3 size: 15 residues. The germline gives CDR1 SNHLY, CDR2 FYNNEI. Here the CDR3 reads CASSEVGGRSEKLFF. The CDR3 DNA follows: TGTGCCAGCAGTGAAGTTGGGGGGCGCAGTGAAAAACTGTTTTTT.

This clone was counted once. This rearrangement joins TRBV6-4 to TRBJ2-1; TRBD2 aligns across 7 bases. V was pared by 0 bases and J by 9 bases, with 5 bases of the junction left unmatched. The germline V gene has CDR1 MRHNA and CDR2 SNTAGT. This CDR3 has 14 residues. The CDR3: CASSDSGGRIEQFF. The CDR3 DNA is TGTGCCAGCAGTGACTCTGGCGGGAGAATTGAGCAGTTCTTC.

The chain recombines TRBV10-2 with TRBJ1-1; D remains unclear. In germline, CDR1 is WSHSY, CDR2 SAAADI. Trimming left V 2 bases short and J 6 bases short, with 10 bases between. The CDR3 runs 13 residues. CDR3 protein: CASSEGPSAEAFF. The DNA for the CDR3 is TGCGCCAGCAGTGAGGGCCCATCGGCTGAAGCTTTCTTT.

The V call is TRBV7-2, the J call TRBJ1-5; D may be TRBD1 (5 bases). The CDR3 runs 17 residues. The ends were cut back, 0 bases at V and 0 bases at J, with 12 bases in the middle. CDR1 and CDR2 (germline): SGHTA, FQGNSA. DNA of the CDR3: TGTGCCAGCAGCTTAGCGGGGGGGTCGAATAGCAATCAGCCCCAGCATTTT. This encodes CASSLAGGSNSNQPQHF.

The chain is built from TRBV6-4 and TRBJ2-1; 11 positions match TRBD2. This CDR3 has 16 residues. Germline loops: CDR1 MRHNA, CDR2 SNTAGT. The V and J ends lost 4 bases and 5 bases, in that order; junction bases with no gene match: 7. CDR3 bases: TGTGCCAGCAGTGCCGATAGCGGGAGGGGGGACAATGAGCAGTTCTTC. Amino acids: CASSADSGRGDNEQFF.

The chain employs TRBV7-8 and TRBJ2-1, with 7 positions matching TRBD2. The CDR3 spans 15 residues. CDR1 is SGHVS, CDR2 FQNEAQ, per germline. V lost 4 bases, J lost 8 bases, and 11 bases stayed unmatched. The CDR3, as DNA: TGTGCCAGCAGCTCGGGGAGGGCCCTTTCCGATGAGCAGTTCTTC. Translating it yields CASSSGRALSDEQFF.

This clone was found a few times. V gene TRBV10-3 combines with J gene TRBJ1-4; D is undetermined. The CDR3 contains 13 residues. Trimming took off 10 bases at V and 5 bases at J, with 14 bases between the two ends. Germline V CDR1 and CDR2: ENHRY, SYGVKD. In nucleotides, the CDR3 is TGTGCCACCCGACGGAGCGTCAATGAAAAACTGTTTTTT. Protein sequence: CATRRSVNEKLFF.

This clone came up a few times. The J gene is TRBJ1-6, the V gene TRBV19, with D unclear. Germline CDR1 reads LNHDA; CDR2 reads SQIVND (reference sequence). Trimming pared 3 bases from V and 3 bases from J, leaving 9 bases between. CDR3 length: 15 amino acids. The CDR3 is CASSITGSYNSPLHF. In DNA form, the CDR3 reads TGTGCCAGTAGTATTACCGGGAGCTATAATTCACCCCTCCACTTT.

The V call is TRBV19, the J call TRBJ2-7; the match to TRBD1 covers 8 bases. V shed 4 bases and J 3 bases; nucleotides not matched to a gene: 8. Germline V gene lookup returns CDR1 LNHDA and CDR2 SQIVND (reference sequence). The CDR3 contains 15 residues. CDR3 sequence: CASSTAGTGRYEQYF. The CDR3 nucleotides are TGTGCCAGTAGTACTGCCGGGACAGGACGCTACGAGCAGTACTTC. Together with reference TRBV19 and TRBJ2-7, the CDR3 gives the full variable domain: DGGITQSPKYLFRKEGQNVTLSCEQNLNHDAMYWYRQDPGQGLRLIYYSQIVNDFQKGDIAEGYSVSREKKESFPLTVTSAQKNPTAFYLCASSTAGTGRYEQYFGPGTRLTVT.

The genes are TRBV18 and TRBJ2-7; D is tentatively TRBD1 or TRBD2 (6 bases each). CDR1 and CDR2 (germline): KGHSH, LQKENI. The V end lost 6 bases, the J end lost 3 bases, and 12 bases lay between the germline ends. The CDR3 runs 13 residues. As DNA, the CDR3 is TGTGCCAGCTCCACGGAGGGGGACTACGAGCAGTACTTC. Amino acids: CASSTEGDYEQYF. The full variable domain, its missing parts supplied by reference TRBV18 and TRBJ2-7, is NAGVMQNPRHLVRRRGQEARLRCSPMKGHSHVYWYRQLPEEGLKFMVYLQKENIIDESGMPKERFSAEFPKEGPSILRIQQVVRGDSAAYFCASSTEGDYEQYFGPGTRLTVT.

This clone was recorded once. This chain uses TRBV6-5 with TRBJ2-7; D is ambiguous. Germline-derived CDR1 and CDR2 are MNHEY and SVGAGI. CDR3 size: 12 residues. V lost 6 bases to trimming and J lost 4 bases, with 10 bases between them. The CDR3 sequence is CASSLGRYEQYF. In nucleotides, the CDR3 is TGTGCCAGCAGCCTCGGACGGTACGAGCAGTACTTC.

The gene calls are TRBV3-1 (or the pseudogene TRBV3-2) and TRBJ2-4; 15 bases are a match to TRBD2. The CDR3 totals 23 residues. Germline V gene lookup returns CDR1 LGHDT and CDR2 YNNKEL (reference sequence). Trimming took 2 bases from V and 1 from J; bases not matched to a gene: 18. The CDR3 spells CASSQRHPAGLAGGRGAKNIQYF. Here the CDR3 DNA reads TGTGCCAGCAGCCAACGTCACCCAGCGGGACTAGCGGGAGGAAGGGGGGCCAAAAACATTCAGTACTTC.

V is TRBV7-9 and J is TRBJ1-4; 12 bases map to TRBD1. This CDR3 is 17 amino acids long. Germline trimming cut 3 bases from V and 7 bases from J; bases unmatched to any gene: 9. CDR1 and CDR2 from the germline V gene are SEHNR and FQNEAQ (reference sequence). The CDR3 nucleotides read TGTGCCAGCAGCTTGAGGGGACAGGGGGCGCGAGGTGAAAAACTGTTTTTT. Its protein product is CASSLRGQGARGEKLFF.

CDR3 residues: CASSKTPGVQYF. CDR3 nucleotide sequence: TGTGCCAGCAGCAAAACACCAGGAGTTCAGTACTTC. J is TRBJ2-4 and V is TRBV7-2; D is undetermined. The germline CDR1 and CDR2 sequences are SGHTA and FQGNSA. The CDR3 length is 12 residues. Trimming took 5 bases from V and 11 from J, leaving 13 bases between them. Drawing the rest from reference TRBV7-2 and TRBJ2-4, the complete variable domain is GAGVSQSPSNKVTEKGKDVELRCDPISGHTALYWYRQSLGQGLEFLIYFQGNSAPDKSGLPSDRFSAERTGGSVSTLTIQRTQQEDSAVYLCASSKTPGVQYFGAGTRLSVL.